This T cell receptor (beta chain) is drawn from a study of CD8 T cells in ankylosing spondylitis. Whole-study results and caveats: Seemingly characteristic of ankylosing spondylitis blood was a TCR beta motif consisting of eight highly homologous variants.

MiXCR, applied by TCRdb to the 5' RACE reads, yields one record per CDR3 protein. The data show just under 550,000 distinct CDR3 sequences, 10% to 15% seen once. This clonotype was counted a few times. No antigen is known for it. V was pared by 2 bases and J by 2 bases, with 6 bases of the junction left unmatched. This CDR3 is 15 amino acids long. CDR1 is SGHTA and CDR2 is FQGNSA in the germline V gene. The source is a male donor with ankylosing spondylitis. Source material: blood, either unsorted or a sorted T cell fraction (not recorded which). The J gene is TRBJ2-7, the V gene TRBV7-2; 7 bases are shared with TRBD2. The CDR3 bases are TGTGCCAGCAGCTTACGGGCGGGAGATCCCTACGAGCAGTACTTC. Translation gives CASSLRAGDPYEQYF.